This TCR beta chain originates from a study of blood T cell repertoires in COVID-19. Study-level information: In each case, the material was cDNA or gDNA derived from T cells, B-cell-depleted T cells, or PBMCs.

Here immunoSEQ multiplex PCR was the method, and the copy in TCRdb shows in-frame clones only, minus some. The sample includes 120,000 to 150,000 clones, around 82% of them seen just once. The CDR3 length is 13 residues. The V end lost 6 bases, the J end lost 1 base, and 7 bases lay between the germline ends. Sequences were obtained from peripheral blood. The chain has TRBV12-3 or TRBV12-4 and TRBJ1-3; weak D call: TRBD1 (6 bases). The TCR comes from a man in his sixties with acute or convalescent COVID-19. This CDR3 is CASSRGSGNTIYF. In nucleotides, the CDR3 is TGTGCCAGCAGCAGGGGATCTGGAAACACCATATATTTT.